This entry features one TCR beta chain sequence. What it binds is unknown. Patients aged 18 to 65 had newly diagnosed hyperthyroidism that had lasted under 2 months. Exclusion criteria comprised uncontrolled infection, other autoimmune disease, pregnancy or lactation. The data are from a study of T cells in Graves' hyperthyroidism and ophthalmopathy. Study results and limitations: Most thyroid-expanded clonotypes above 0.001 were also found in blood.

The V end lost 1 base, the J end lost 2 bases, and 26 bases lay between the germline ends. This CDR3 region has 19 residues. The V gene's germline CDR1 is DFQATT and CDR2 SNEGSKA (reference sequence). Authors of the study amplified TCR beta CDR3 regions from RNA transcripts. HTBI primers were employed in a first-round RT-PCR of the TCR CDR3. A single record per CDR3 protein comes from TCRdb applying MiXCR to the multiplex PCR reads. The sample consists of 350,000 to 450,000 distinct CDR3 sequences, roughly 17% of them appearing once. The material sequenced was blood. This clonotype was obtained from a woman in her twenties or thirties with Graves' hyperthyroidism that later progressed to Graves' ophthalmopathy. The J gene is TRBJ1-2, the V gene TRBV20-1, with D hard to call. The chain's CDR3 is CSARGPTPTAQATNYGYTF. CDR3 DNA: TGCAGTGCTAGAGGCCCAACCCCCACGGCCCAGGCTACAAACTATGGCTACACCTTC.